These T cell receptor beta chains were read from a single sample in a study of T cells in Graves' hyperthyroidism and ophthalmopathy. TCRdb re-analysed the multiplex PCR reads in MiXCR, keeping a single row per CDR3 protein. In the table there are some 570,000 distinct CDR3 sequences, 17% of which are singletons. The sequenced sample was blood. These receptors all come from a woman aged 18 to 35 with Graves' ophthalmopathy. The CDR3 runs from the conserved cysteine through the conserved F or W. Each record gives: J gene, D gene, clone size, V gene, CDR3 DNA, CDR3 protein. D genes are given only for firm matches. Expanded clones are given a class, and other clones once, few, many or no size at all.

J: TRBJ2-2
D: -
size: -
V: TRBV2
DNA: TGTGCCAGCAGTGCGGCGGGATCGAACACCGGGGAGCTGTTTTTT
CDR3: CASSAAGSNTGELFF

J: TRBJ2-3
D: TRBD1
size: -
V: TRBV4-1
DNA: TGCGCCAGCAGCCGAGTGACAGGGGATGCTGATACGCAGTATTTT
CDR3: CASSRVTGDADTQYF

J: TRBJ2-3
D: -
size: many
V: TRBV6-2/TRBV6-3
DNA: TGTGCCAGCAGTTTTCTAGCGTCAAGCACAGATACGCAGTATTTT
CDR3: CASSFLASSTDTQYF

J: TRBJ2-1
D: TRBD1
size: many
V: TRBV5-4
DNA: TGTGCCAGCAGCCACCCGCGGACAGGCAACTTGGATGAGCAGTTCTTC
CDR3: CASSHPRTGNLDEQFF

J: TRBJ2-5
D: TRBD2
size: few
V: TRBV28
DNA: TGTGCCAGCAGGACGACTAGCGGAAAAGAGACCCAGTACTTC
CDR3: CASRTTSGKETQYF

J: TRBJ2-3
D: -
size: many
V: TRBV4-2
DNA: TGTGCCAGCAGCCAATCAGGAGTTAGCACAGATACGCAGTATTTT
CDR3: CASSQSGVSTDTQYF

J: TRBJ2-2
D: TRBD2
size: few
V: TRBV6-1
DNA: TGTGCCAGCAGTTCCACCGGGACTAGCGGGCCCAACACCGGGGAGCTGTTTTTT
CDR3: CASSSTGTSGPNTGELFF

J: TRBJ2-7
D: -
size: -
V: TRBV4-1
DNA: TGCGCCAGCAGCCAAGAGCCGGGACACTTCTCCTACGAGCAGTACTTC
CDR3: CASSQEPGHFSYEQYF

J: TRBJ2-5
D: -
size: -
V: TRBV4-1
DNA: TGCGCCAGCAGCCACCCCTTACAAGAGACCCAGTACTTC
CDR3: CASSHPLQETQYF

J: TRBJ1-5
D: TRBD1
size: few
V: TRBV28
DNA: TGTGCCAGCAGGACAGGGAAAAGTCAGCCCCAGCATTTT
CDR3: CASRTGKSQPQHF

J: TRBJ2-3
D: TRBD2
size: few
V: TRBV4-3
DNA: TGCGCCAGCAGCCAGGGTCTAGCGGGAGGGCCCTCAGATACGCAGTATTTT
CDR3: CASSQGLAGGPSDTQYF

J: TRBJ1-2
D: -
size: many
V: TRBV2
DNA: TGTGCCAGCAGTGAAGAAGGGGGAAAGGCCTATGGCTACACCTTC
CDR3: CASSEEGGKAYGYTF

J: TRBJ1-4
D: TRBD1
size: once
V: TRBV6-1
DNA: TGTGCCAGCAGCTCAGGGGGCTCGGGGGAAAAACTGTTTTTT
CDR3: CASSSGGSGEKLFF

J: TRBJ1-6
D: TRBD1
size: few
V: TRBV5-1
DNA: TGCGCCAGCAGCTCCACAGGGGAACCTAATTCACCCCTCCACTTT
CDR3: CASSSTGEPNSPLHF

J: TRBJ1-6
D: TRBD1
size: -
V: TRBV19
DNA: TGTGCCAGTAGTAACAGGGGAGGTAATTCACCCCTCCACTTT
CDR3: CASSNRGGNSPLHF

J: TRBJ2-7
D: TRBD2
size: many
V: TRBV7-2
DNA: TGTGCCAGCAGCCAGTCTGGGGGCGGGAGGCGCTACGAGCAGTACTTC
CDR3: CASSQSGGGRRYEQYF

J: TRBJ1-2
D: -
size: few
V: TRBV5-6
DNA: TGTGCCAGCAGCTTGGTAGAGACTAACTATGGCTACACCTTC
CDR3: CASSLVETNYGYTF

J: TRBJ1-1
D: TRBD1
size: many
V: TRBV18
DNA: TGTGCCAGCTCACCAAGGGGGCTAGGCACTGAAGCTTTCTTT
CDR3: CASSPRGLGTEAFF

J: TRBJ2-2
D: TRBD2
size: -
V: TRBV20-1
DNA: TGCAGTGCTAGAGACTTGAGCGGGGATAGGGCCGGGGAGCTGTTTTTT
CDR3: CSARDLSGDRAGELFF

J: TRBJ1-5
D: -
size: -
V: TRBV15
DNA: TGTGCCACCAGCAGAGATCCGGGGCAGGCTAATCAGCCCCAGCATTTT
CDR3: CATSRDPGQANQPQHF

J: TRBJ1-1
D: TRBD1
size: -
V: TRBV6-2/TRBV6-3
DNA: TGTGCCAGCAGTTACTCGAGGCTTCGGACAGGGGTCTTGAACACTGAAGCTTTCTTT
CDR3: CASSYSRLRTGVLNTEAFF

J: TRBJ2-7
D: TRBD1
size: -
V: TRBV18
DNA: TGTGCCAGCTCACTCCGGGACAGATTCTACGAGCAGTACTTC
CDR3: CASSLRDRFYEQYF

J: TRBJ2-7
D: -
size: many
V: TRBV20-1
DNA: TGCAGTGCGCGAAGGGGGAGGGCCCCCGAGCAGTACTTC
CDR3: CSARRGRAPEQYF

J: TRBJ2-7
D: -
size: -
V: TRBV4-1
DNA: TGCGCCAGCAGCCAAGAGCACAGGGCTTCCTACGAGCAGTACTTC
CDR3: CASSQEHRASYEQYF

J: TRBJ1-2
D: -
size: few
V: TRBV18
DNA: TGTGCCAGCTCACCACTCAGGGCCGAGGATGGCTACACCTTC
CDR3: CASSPLRAEDGYTF

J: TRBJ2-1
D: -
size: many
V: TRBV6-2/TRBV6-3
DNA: TGTGCCAGCAGTTACCAATTTCATAGCTTTGAGCAGTTCTTC
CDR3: CASSYQFHSFEQFF

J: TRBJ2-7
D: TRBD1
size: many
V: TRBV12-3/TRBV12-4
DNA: TGTGCCAGCAGTTTAGGGACAGGGGTCAGCTACGAGCAGTACTTC
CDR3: CASSLGTGVSYEQYF

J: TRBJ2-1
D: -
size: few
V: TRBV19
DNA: TGTGCCAGTAGTACCGACGGCTACTCCTACAATGAGCAGTTCTTC
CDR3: CASSTDGYSYNEQFF

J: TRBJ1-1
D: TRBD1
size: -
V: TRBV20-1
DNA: TGCAGTGCTAGAGGACAGGGGACCATGAACACTGAAGCTTTCTTT
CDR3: CSARGQGTMNTEAFF

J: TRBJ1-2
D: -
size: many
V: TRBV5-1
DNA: TGCGCCAGCACCCCCGGGGAGCTCTATGGCTACACCTTC
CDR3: CASTPGELYGYTF

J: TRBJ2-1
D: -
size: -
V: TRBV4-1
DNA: TGCGCCAGCAGCCCATCCGGGACTGTCTCCTACGAGCAGTTCTTC
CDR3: CASSPSGTVSYEQFF

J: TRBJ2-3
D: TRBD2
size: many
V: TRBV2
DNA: TGTGCCAGCAAACGGGAGGGCCGGATATTCACAGATACGCAGTATTTT
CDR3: CASKREGRIFTDTQYF

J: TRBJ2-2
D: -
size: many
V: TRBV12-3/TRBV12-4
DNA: TGTGCCAGCAGAACTCTACGGAGGGGCCCCGGGGAGCTGTTTTTT
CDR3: CASRTLRRGPGELFF

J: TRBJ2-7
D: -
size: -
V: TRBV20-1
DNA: TGCAGTGCCCCGGAGGCCTACGAGCAGTACTTC
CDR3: CSAPEAYEQYF

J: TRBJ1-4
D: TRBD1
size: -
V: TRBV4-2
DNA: TGTGCCAGCAGCCCTAGGACAGGGAATCCTACAACTAATGAAAAACTGTTTTTT
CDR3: CASSPRTGNPTTNEKLFF

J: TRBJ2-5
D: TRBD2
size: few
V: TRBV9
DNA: TGTGCCAGCAGCGACGGCGGGAGGGCCCTGGAGACCCAGTACTTC
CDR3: CASSDGGRALETQYF

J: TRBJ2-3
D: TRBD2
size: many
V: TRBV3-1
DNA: TGTGCCAGCAGCCAAGACCATACTAGCGGGGTCACAGATACGCAGTATTTT
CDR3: CASSQDHTSGVTDTQYF

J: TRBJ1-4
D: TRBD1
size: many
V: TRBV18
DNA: TGTGCCAGCTCAAGGGACAGGCTGAATGAAAAACTGTTTTTT
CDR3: CASSRDRLNEKLFF

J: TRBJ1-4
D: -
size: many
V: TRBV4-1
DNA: TGCGCCAGCGGAGATGAAAAACTGTTTTTT
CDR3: CASGDEKLFF

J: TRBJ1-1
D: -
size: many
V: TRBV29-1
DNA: TGCAGCGTTAAGGGGGGGCGCATCGAATCCGCTGAAGCTTTCTTT
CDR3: CSVKGGRIESAEAFF

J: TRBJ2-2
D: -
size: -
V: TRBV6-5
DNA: TGTGCCAGCAGTTACTCGATTGGACAGAAAGGGACCGGGGAGCTGTTTTTT
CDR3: CASSYSIGQKGTGELFF

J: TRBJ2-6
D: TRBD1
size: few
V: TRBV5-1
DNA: TGCGCCAGCAGCTTGGGACAGGGAAACTCTGGGGCCAACGTCCTGACTTTC
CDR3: CASSLGQGNSGANVLTF

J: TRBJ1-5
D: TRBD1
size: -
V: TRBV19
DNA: TGTGCCAGTAGTACCGGGACAGGGACTCAGCCCCAGCATTTT
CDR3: CASSTGTGTQPQHF

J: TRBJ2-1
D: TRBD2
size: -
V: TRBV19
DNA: TGTGCCAGTAGTATAGATCAGGGTCCGGGACTAGTCCGTAATGAGCGGTTCTTC
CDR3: CASSIDQGPGLVRNERFF

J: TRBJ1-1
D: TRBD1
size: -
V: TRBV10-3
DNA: TGTGCCATCAGTGAGGAAGACAGGGTCGAAGCTTTCTTT
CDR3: CAISEEDRVEAFF

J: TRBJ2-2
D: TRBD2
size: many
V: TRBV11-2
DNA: TGTGCCAGCAGCTTAGTCCTAGCGGGAACCGGGGAGCTGTTTTTT
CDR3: CASSLVLAGTGELFF

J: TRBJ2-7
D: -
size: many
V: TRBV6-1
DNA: TGTGCCAGCAGTTCCGGGACGGAAGCCTACGAGCAGTACTTC
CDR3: CASSSGTEAYEQYF

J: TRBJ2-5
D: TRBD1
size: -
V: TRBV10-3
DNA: TGTGCCATCTTGGACCGGGACAGGGTAGAAGAGACCCAGTACTTC
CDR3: CAILDRDRVEETQYF

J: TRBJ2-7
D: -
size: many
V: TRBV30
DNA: TGTGCCTGGACTGGGACCAATAGAAACTACGAGCAGTACTTC
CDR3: CAWTGTNRNYEQYF

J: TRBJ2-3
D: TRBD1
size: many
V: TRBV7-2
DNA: TGTGCCAGCCTGGACAGGGGAGGAGGAGATACGCAGTATTTT
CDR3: CASLDRGGGDTQYF

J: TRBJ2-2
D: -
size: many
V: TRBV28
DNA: TGTGCCAGCGGCCGCAGGCAGACGAACACCGGGGAGCTGTTTTTT
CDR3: CASGRRQTNTGELFF

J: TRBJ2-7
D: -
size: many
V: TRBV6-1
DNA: TGTGCCAGCAGTTCCGTGCGCATACAGGGACCCTACGAGCAGTACTTC
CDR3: CASSSVRIQGPYEQYF